Listed below are T cell receptor beta chains from one sample, sequenced in a study of shared clonotypes between healthy human individuals. Clones were sequenced by immunoSEQ multiplex PCR, and TCRdb holds only the in-frame ones, with some missing. The sample lists about 2.1 million clones, roughly 93% occurring once. The sample was naive CD8+ T cells from PBMCs. Receptor source: a man aged 18-30 years in good health. Some clones in this sample may be carry-over from other donors' samples. CDR3s include the opening cysteine and the closing phenylalanine or tryptophan. The D gene is left open where the match is weak. The size entry is marked missing in some rows and otherwise reads once, few, many or a size class.

v_gene	j_gene	d_gene	abundance	CDR3nt	CDR3aa
TRBV6-5	TRBJ2-5	NA	NA	TGTGCCAGCAGTTACGGGCAGGGGATCTCAGAGACCCAGTACTTC	CASSYGQGISETQYF
TRBV5-6	TRBJ2-1	NA	NA	TGTGCCAGCAGCCGGGGGGCCAATGAGCAGTTCTTC	CASSRGANEQFF
TRBV13	TRBJ2-1	NA	NA	TGTGCCAGCAGCTTAGAATCGGACAATGAGCAGTTCTTC	CASSLESDNEQFF
TRBV27	TRBJ2-1	NA	NA	TGTGCCAGCAGACCCCTCAGTATAAGCGAAGTCGCCTACAATGAGCAGTTCTTC	CASRPLSISEVAYNEQFF
TRBV6-5	TRBJ2-7	NA	NA	TGTGCCAGCAGTTACTCGGGACAAACCTACGAGCAGTACTTC	CASSYSGQTYEQYF
TRBV27	TRBJ2-7	TRBD2	NA	TGTGCCAGTTGGACTAGCGTCTACGAGCAGTACTTC	CASWTSVYEQYF
TRBV28	TRBJ1-2	NA	once	TGTGCCAGCAGTCACAGGGAAATCGATGGCTACACCTTC	CASSHREIDGYTF
TRBV27	TRBJ1-2	NA	NA	TGTGCCAGCAGTTTCCGGGGGCGGAATTGGGATGGCTACACCTTC	CASSFRGRNWDGYTF
TRBV6-1	TRBJ1-1	TRBD1	NA	TGTGCCAGCACCCACAGGGGTGTGAACACTGAAGCTTTCTTT	CASTHRGVNTEAFF
TRBV5-1	TRBJ2-3	NA	NA	TGCGCCAGCAGCTTATACAGTAAACATACAGATACGCAGTATTTT	CASSLYSKHTDTQYF
TRBV29-1	TRBJ1-1	NA	few	TGCAGCGTTCTTAGATCGAACACTGAAGCTTTCTTT	CSVLRSNTEAFF
TRBV18	TRBJ1-3	NA	NA	TGTGCCAGCTCGCCCTACCCCCCGATTAGTCGGGGGAACACCATATATTTT	CASSPYPPISRGNTIYF
TRBV5-1	TRBJ2-7	TRBD1	NA	TGCGCCAGCAGCTTGACGATCAGGGGGATCGACGAGCAGTACTTC	CASSLTIRGIDEQYF
TRBV28	TRBJ1-1	NA	few	TGTGCCAGCAGTGGGTATCAAGCTTTCTTT	CASSGYQAFF
TRBV29-1	TRBJ1-1	NA	NA	TGCAGCGTCTACCCTGACAGTTCTCGGGATGCTTTCTTT	CSVYPDSSRDAFF
TRBV4-1	TRBJ2-5	NA	once	TGCGCCAGCAGCCAACTCCTACAGGACCAAGAGACCCAGTACTTC	CASSQLLQDQETQYF
TRBV29-1	TRBJ2-3	NA	NA	TGCAGCGCCATGGACATTGACGGGGCAGATACGCAGTATTTT	CSAMDIDGADTQYF
TRBV9	TRBJ2-7	NA	NA	TGTGCCAGCAGCGTAGGTGGGCAGGGCCCCGAGCAGTACTTC	CASSVGGQGPEQYF
TRBV7-6	TRBJ2-1	TRBD2	NA	TGTGCCAGCAGAAATGGGACTAGTCGCTACAATGAGCAGTTCTTC	CASRNGTSRYNEQFF
TRBV7-9	TRBJ2-6	NA	NA	TGTGCCAGCAGCAGGGGCTTGACTGGGGCCAACGTCCTGACTTTC	CASSRGLTGANVLTF
TRBV5-1	TRBJ2-7	NA	NA	TGCGCCAGCAGCCCGGACACGAACTACGAGCAGTACTTC	CASSPDTNYEQYF
TRBV10-3	TRBJ2-2	NA	NA	TGTGCCATCAGTGAGGGCGGGCTGCCCGGGGAGCTGTTTTTT	CAISEGGLPGELFF
TRBV5-8	TRBJ2-7	TRBD1	NA	TGTGCCAGCAGCGCCGGGACAGGGATATACGAGCAGTACTTC	CASSAGTGIYEQYF
TRBV7-3	TRBJ2-7	TRBD1	NA	TGTGCCAGCAGCGGCCTTCGGGACAGGGTGGGAGAGCAGTACTTC	CASSGLRDRVGEQYF
TRBV5-4	TRBJ2-7	NA	once	TGTGCCAGCAGCACTACAAACAGGCACGAGCAGTACTTC	CASSTTNRHEQYF
TRBV29-1	TRBJ2-2	NA	NA	TGCAGCGTGATCCCAGGGACGTCTCTGGAGCTGTTTTTT	CSVIPGTSLELFF
TRBV5-1	TRBJ2-2	NA	NA	TGCGCCAGCAGCCCCCCCGGGGTCGGTTCCCCCGGGGAGCTGTTTTTT	CASSPPGVGSPGELFF
TRBV4-1	TRBJ2-3	NA	NA	TGCGCCAGCACCCAAAATTGGGGAGGAGCTAGCACAGATACGCAGTATTTT	CASTQNWGGASTDTQYF
TRBV28	TRBJ1-4	NA	NA	TGTGCCAGCAGTTTTTTCAGGGCGGCTAATGAAAAACTGTTTTTT	CASSFFRAANEKLFF
TRBV5-8	TRBJ2-7	TRBD1	NA	TGTGCCAGCAGCCCGGGACAGGAGGACGAGCAGTACTTC	CASSPGQEDEQYF
TRBV9	TRBJ2-3	NA	NA	TGTGCCAGCAGCCTCTGGGAGGACAGCACAGATACGCAGTATTTT	CASSLWEDSTDTQYF
TRBV5-1	TRBJ1-2	TRBD1	NA	TGCGCCAGCAGCTTGGACGGGACAGGGGTCGGCTACACCTTC	CASSLDGTGVGYTF
TRBV11-3	TRBJ2-5	NA	NA	TGTGCCAGCAGCCCACTTGGTGGGCAAGAGACCCAGTACTTC	CASSPLGGQETQYF
TRBV6-1	TRBJ2-7	TRBD1	few	TGTGCCAGCAGTGGGATAGGACAGGACTCTGCCTACGAGCAGTACTTC	CASSGIGQDSAYEQYF
TRBV5-8	TRBJ1-2	NA	NA	TGTGCCAGCAGCTTCCGGGACATAAGGGGAGCTAACTATGGCTACACCTTC	CASSFRDIRGANYGYTF
TRBV7-3	TRBJ2-1	NA	NA	TGTGCCAGCAGCTTTGCGGGCGGGTACAATGAGCAGTTCTTC	CASSFAGGYNEQFF
TRBV6-1	TRBJ2-1	NA	NA	TGTGCCAGCAGTGAAAGAACAGGCCTTAGGGTGGTGAATGAGCAGTTCTTC	CASSERTGLRVVNEQFF
TRBV7-9	TRBJ2-1	NA	NA	TGTGCCAGCAGCTTAGATCCGTATCTAGGGACGGGCGGTAGCCCGTTCTTC	CASSLDPYLGTGGSPFF
TRBV9	TRBJ2-1	TRBD2	NA	TGTGCCAGCAGCGAAGTGGGAGGGCCCTACAATGAGCAGTTCTTC	CASSEVGGPYNEQFF
TRBV4-2	TRBJ2-2	NA	NA	TGTGCCAGCAGCCAAGTAGGTTTTCTCGCGAACACCGGGGAGCTGTTTTTT	CASSQVGFLANTGELFF
TRBV28	TRBJ1-5	NA	once	TGTGCCAGCGTAGACCTTGGTGGTGATCAGCCCCAGCATTTT	CASVDLGGDQPQHF
TRBV10-1	TRBJ2-7	NA	NA	TGCGCCAGCAGTGAGTCGGGTCGTCCCTACGAGCAGTACTTC	CASSESGRPYEQYF
TRBV7-2	TRBJ2-7	NA	NA	TGTGCCAGCAGCTTACTTGACGCCTCCTACGAGCAGTACTTC	CASSLLDASYEQYF
TRBV9	TRBJ2-3	NA	NA	TGTGCCAGCAGCGAGAAGAATACGCAGTATTTT	CASSEKNTQYF